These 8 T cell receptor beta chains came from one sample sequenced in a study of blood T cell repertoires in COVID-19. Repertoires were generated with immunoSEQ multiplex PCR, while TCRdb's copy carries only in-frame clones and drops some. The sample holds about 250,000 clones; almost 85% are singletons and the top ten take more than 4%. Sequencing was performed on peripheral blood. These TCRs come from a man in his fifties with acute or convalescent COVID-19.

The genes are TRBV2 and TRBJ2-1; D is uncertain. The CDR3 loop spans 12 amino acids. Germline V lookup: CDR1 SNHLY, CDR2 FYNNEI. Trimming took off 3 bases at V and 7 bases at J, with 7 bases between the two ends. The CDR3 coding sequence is TGTGCCAGCAGTGAGTGGAGAAATGAGCAGTTCTTC. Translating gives CASSEWRNEQFF.

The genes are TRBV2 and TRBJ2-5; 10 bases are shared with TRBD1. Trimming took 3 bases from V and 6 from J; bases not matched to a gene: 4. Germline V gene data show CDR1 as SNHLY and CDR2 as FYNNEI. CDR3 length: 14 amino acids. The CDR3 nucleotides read TGTGCCAGCAGTGACGACAGGGGGCAACAGACCCAGTACTTC. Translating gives CASSDDRGQQTQYF.

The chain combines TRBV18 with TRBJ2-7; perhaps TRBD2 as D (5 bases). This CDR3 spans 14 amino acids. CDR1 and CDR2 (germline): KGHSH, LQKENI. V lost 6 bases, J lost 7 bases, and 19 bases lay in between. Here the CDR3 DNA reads TGTGCCAGCTCGCCGTACGGGGTCGGAAGGGAGCAGTACTTC. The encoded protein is CASSPYGVGREQYF.

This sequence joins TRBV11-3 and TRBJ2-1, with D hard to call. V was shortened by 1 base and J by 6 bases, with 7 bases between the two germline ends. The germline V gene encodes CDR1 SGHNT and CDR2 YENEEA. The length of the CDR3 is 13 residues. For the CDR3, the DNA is TGTGCCAGCAGCTTAGGCCCTATCAATGAGCAGTTCTTC. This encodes CASSLGPINEQFF. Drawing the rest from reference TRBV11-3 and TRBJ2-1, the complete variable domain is EAGVVQSPRYKIIEKKQPVAFWCNPISGHNTLYWYLQNLGQGPELLIRYENEEAVDDSQLPKDRFSAERLKGVDSTLKIQPAELGDSAVYLCASSLGPINEQFFGPGTRLTVL.

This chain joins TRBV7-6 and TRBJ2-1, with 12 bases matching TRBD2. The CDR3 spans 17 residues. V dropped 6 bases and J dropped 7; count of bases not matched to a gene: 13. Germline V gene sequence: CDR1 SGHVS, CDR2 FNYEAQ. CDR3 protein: CASSLTSGGSLGNEQFF. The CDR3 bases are TGTGCCAGCAGTTTGACTAGCGGGGGTAGCCTTGGTAATGAGCAGTTCTTC.

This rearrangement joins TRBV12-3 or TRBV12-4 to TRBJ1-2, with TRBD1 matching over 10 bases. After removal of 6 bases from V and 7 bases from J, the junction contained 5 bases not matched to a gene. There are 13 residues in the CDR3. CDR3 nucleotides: TGTGCCAGCAGGTGGGACAGGGGAATTGGCTACACCTTC. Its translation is CASRWDRGIGYTF.

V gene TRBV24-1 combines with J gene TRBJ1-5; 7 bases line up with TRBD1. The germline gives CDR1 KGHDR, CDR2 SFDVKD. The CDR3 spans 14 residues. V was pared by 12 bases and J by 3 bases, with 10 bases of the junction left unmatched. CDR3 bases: TGTGCCCCCGGGACAGATATCGTCAATCAGCCCCAGCATTTT. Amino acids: CAPGTDIVNQPQHF.

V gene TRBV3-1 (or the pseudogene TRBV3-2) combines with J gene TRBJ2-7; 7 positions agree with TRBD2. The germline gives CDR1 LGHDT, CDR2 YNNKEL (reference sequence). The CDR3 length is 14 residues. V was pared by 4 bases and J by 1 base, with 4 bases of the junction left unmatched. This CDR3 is CASSPGLQSYEQYF. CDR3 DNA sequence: TGTGCCAGCAGCCCGGGACTACAATCCTACGAGCAGTACTTC.